This T cell receptor beta chain emerged from a study of T cell responses to AZD1222 COVID-19 vaccine. Turning to this clone: Its antigen is still unknown.

Germline V gene lookup returns CDR1 SEHNR and CDR2 FQNEAQ (reference sequence). The CDR3 sequence is 14 residues long. V dropped 4 bases and J dropped 3; count of bases not matched to a gene: 5. Study conclusions and caveats: All repertoire sampling was performed exclusively after the peak T cell response. Within unmutated variant regions lay the reported targets of nearly half of spike-specific TCRs. In a largely white British group with more females than males, clonal diversity was possibly underestimated.

Only in-frame clones appear in the TCRdb table, and some are missing; sequencing was by immunoSEQ multiplex PCR. The sample shows under 200,000 clones, 92% of them seen only once. Sequenced material: peripheral blood, taken 28 days after the second AZD1222 dose. This clonotype was obtained from an adult who received the AZD1222 COVID-19 vaccine. V and J are TRBV7-9 and TRBJ2-7, with 8 bases aligning to TRBD1. The CDR3 loop is CASSSRTGYYEQYF. CDR3 coding DNA: TGTGCCAGCAGCTCCCGGACAGGGTACTACGAGCAGTACTTC.